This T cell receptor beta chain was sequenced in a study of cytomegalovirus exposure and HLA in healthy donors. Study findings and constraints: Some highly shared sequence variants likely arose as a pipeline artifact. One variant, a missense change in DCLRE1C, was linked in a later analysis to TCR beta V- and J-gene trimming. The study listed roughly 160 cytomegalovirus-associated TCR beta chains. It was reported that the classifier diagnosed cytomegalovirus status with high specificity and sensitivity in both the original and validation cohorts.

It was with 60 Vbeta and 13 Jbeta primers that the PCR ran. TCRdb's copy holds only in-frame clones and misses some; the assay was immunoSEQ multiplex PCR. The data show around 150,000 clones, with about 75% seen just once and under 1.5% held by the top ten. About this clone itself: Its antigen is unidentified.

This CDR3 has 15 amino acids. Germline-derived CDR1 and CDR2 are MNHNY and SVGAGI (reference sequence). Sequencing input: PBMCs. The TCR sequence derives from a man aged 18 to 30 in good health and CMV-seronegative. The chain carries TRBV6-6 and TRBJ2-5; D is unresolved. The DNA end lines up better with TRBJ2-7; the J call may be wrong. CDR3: CASSYSRLLFDEQYF. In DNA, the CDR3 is TGTGCCAGCAGTTACTCGAGGCTCCTTTTCGACGAGCAGTACTTC.